This record covers a single T cell receptor (beta chain). Its antigen is undetermined. The sample belongs to a study of T cells after yellow fever vaccination. A 5'RACE template-switching step, the method used to make TCR cDNA, added a universal primer site and UMIs. TCRdb redid the calling of the 5' RACE reads with MiXCR, one entry per CDR3 protein. The sample holds 300,000 to 400,000 distinct CDR3 sequences, around 8.1% seen once. Per the germline V gene, CDR1 is DFQATT and CDR2 is SNEGSKA (reference sequence). The V and J ends lost 0 bases and 0 bases, in that order; junction bases with no gene match: 7. CDR3 length: 18 residues. General observations from the study: Most primary-vaccination clones recurred post-booster (around 97% CD4, more than 85% CD8). Abundant clonotypes from the bulk population could contaminate FACS-sorted repertoires.

This receptor was identified in a man younger than 35 who received the YFV17D yellow fever vaccine. Specimen: PBMCs, collected about 49 days after the first yellow fever vaccination. The chain has TRBV20-1 and TRBJ2-3; 12 bases are shared with TRBD2. CDR3 nucleotide sequence: TGCAGTGCTAGAGATGGTGCTAGCGGGGGGGCTAGCACAGATACGCAGTATTTT. This codes for CSARDGASGGASTDTQYF.